The 23 T cell receptor beta chains given below trace back to one sample, sequenced in a study of cytomegalovirus exposure and HLA in healthy donors. Researchers ran the PCR with 60 Vbeta and 13 Jbeta primers. Here immunoSEQ multiplex PCR was the method, and the copy in TCRdb shows in-frame clones only, minus some. The sample records about 93,000 clones, about 80% being singletons. What was sequenced was PBMCs. The receptor set was obtained from a man aged 25 to 45 in good health and CMV-seronegative.

This clone was picked up one time. The rearrangement joins TRBV7-9 to TRBJ2-5; 10 nucleotides align to TRBD2. J was trimmed by 3 bases and V by 5 bases; bases with no gene match: 9. CDR3 length: 16 residues. CDR1 and CDR2 from the germline V gene are SEHNR and FQNEAQ (reference sequence). The CDR3 here is CASSTRTSGFEETQYF. The CDR3 nucleotides read TGTGCCAGCAGCACGAGGACTAGCGGCTTTGAAGAGACCCAGTACTTC.

Turning to this clone: The junction departs from germline at one end; a sequencing error may be responsible. This chain joins TRBV7-9 and TRBJ1-1; D might be TRBD1 (5 bases). The V gene's germline CDR1 is SEHNR and CDR2 FQNEAQ (reference sequence). The CDR3 spans 12 residues. CDR3 protein: CSSREGNTEAFF. CDR3 nucleotide sequence: TGTTCCAGCAGGGAGGGGAACACTGAAGCTTTCTTT.

The chain recombines TRBV10-3 with TRBJ2-7, with 9 bases fitting TRBD1. The J segment lost 2 bases and the V segment lost 11 bases, leaving 10 bases of the junction unmatched. Germline V gives CDR1 ENHRY, CDR2 SYGVKD. CDR3 length: 14 residues. The chain's CDR3 is CAARVGTGTYEQYF. For the CDR3, the DNA is TGTGCCGCCAGGGTCGGGACAGGGACCTACGAGCAGTACTTC.

The chain has TRBV7-9 and TRBJ1-2; D may be TRBD1 (6 bases). Germline V gene sequence: CDR1 SEHNR, CDR2 FQNEAQ (reference sequence). Trimming cost V 4 bases and J 8 bases, with 17 bases left between them. The CDR3 has 14 amino acids. The CDR3 loop is CASSSLQGMTGYTF. CDR3 nucleotide sequence: TGTGCCAGCAGCTCCTTACAGGGTATGACGGGCTACACCTTC.

The chain joins TRBV15 to TRBJ2-7; possible D gene TRBD1, 6 bases. The V and J ends lost 2 bases and 2 bases respectively, with 10 bases between them. This CDR3 comprises 14 residues. The germline V gene has CDR1 LNHNV and CDR2 YYDKDF (reference sequence). The CDR3 sequence: CATSRSRGTYEQYF. DNA of the CDR3: TGTGCCACCAGCAGAAGCAGGGGAACCTACGAGCAGTACTTC.

V gene TRBV29-1 combines with J gene TRBJ1-1, with D possibly being TRBD1 (5 bases). Per germline, CDR1 SQVTM and CDR2 ANQGSEA. This CDR3 spans 10 amino acids. V shed 7 bases and J shed 8 bases, with 11 bases lying between them. The CDR3 DNA follows: TGCAGCGCCTCACGGGGGGAAGCTTTCTTT. Amino acids: CSASRGEAFF.

Only a few counts were recorded for this clone. This chain joins TRBV30 and TRBJ1-2, with a possible D match to TRBD1 (5 bases). The germline CDR1 and CDR2 sequences are GTSNPN and SVGIG (reference sequence). The CDR3 runs 13 residues. V dropped 0 bases and J dropped 5 bases, with 10 bases sitting between them. The CDR3 DNA reads as TGTGCCTGGAGTGTACGGGCAGGGTATGGCTACACCTTC. Encoded protein: CAWSVRAGYGYTF.

CDR3 sequence (DNA): TGTGCCAGCAAGCCGGGACTTGGGCTCTACGAGCAGTACTTC. Translating it yields CASKPGLGLYEQYF. V usage is TRBV6-5 and J usage is TRBJ2-7; possible D gene TRBD2, 6 bases. Germline CDR1 reads MNHEY; CDR2 reads SVGAGI. The CDR3 is made up of 14 amino acids. V lost 7 bases to trimming and J lost 3 bases, with 16 bases between them.

This clone was recorded a few times. The J gene is TRBJ2-7, the V gene TRBV27; a possible D gene is TRBD1 (7 bases). V shed 7 bases and J shed 2 bases, with 15 bases lying between them. Germline V CDR1 and CDR2: MNHEY, SMNVEV (reference sequence). This CDR3 spans 14 amino acids. CDR3 nucleotides: TGTGCCAGCAAGGCCCCAGGGGGGCCCTACGAGCAGTACTTC. Its protein product is CASKAPGGPYEQYF.

This clone was detected a few times. This chain uses TRBV11-2 with TRBJ2-3, with 8 bases identical to TRBD1. The germline V gene encodes CDR1 SGHAT and CDR2 FQNNGV. The CDR3 extends over 16 amino acids. With 4 bases clipped from V and 0 bases from J, the junction kept 6 bases outside the gene matches. CDR3 coding DNA: TGTGCCAGCAGCTCGAGAACAGGGGGTAGCACAGATACGCAGTATTTT. Its translation: CASSSRTGGSTDTQYF.

The V call is TRBV7-9, the J call TRBJ2-7; 9 bases agree with TRBD1. CDR1 and CDR2 from the germline V gene are SEHNR and FQNEAQ (reference sequence). V gave up 4 bases and J gave up 3 bases; unmatched junction bases: 4. This CDR3 is 14 amino acids long. CDR3 in DNA: TGTGCCAGCAGCTCCATGACAGGGGGCTACGAGCAGTACTTC. It specifies CASSSMTGGYEQYF.

This clone was seen only a few times. The genes are TRBV2 and TRBJ2-1, with 7 bases lining up with TRBD2. Per the germline V gene, CDR1 is SNHLY and CDR2 is FYNNEI. The CDR3 extends over 13 amino acids. V shed 10 bases and J 7 bases; nucleotides not matched to a gene: 10. The CDR3 protein is CATGTTGKNEQFF. CDR3 DNA sequence: TGTGCCACTGGGACTACCGGGAAAAATGAGCAGTTCTTC. The full variable domain, with the rest looked up from reference TRBV2 and TRBJ2-1, is EPEVTQTPSHQVTQMGQEVILRCVPISNHLYFYWYRQILGQKVEFLVSFYNNEISEKSEIFDDQFSVERPDGSNFTLKIRSTKLEDSAMYFCATGTTGKNEQFFGPGTRLTVL.

For the CDR3, the DNA is TGCGCCAGCAGCCACGCAGTATGGAGTGAGCAGTTCTTC. It specifies CASSHAVWSEQFF. V usage is TRBV4-3 and J usage is TRBJ2-1; D is ambiguous. The CDR3 is 13 amino acids. CDR1 and CDR2 (germline): LGHNA, YSLEER. The V end lost 3 bases, the J end lost 9 bases, and 12 bases lay between the germline ends.

The chain couples TRBV5-6 to TRBJ2-7; TRBD2 might be the D (5 bases). V shed 4 bases and J shed 3 bases, with 20 bases lying between them. CDR3 length: 16 residues. CDR1 is SGHDT and CDR2 is YYEEEE in the germline V gene. CDR3 loop: CASSPPGSGPYYEQYF. CDR3 sequence (DNA): TGTGCCAGCAGCCCGCCGGGGAGCGGACCATACTACGAGCAGTACTTC. Combining the CDR3 with reference TRBV5-6 and TRBJ2-7 gives the whole variable domain DAGVTQSPTHLIKTRGQQVTLRCSPKSGHDTVSWYQQALGQGPQFIFQYYEEEERQRGNFPDRFSGHQFPNYSSELNVNALLLGDSALYLCASSPPGSGPYYEQYFGPGTRLTVT.

The V call is TRBV28, the J call TRBJ1-1; the D gene is possibly TRBD1 (5 bases). CDR1 MDHEN and CDR2 SYDVKM come from the germline V gene. The V end lost 6 bases, the J end lost 2 bases, and 19 bases lay between the germline ends. The CDR3 contains 16 residues. CDR3 coding DNA: TGTGCCAGCAGATACGGCCCTGGGGGGGAAAACACTGAAGCTTTCTTT. It yields the protein CASRYGPGGENTEAFF.

This clone was recorded only once. This is likely a read error, given that the CDR3 carries no conserved phenylalanine or tryptophan at its end. CDR3 sequence (DNA): TGTGCCAGCAGCTCGCCGGGACTCGGCTACACCCTC. Its protein is CASSSPGLGYTL. J is TRBJ1-2 and V is TRBV7-2, with D perhaps matching TRBD1 (5 bases). V lost 4 bases to trimming and J lost 8 bases, with 11 bases between them. Germline V gene sequence: CDR1 SGHTA, CDR2 FQGNSA. The CDR3 contains 12 residues.

The V call is TRBV30, the J call TRBJ2-5; TRBD2 matches at 11 bases. J lost 7 bases, V lost 5 bases, and 6 bases had no gene match. In germline, CDR1 is GTSNPN, CDR2 SVGIG (reference sequence). The CDR3 consists of 13 residues. CDR3: CAWGPLAGGTQYF. In nucleotides, the CDR3 is TGTGCCTGGGGGCCCCTAGCGGGGGGGACCCAGTACTTC.

The CDR3 is CASSEASGSYNEQFF. In nucleotides, the CDR3 is TGTGCCAGCAGTGAAGCCAGCGGCTCCTACAATGAGCAGTTCTTC. The chain is built from TRBV6-1 and TRBJ2-1, with D maybe TRBD2 (5 bases). CDR3 length: 15 residues. Trimming took off 0 bases at V and 0 bases at J, with 6 bases between the two ends. Germline CDR1 MNHNS, CDR2 SASEGT.

The J gene is TRBJ2-7, the V gene TRBV5-4, with D possibly TRBD1 on 6 matching bases. The CDR3 length is 15 residues. Germline lookup yields CDR1 SGHNT and CDR2 YYREEE (reference sequence). V lost 4 bases and J 1 base, leaving 15 bases between the germline ends. The CDR3 nucleotides are TGTGCCAGCAGCAACCACGGGACACCTTCCTACGAGCAGTACTTC. Protein product: CASSNHGTPSYEQYF. The variable domain in full, completed from reference TRBV5-4 and TRBJ2-7, reads ETGVTQSPTHLIKTRGQQVTLRCSSQSGHNTVSWYQQALGQGPQFIFQYYREEENGRGNFPPRFSGLQFPNYSSELNVNALELDDSALYLCASSNHGTPSYEQYFGPGTRLTVT.

J is TRBJ2-7 and V is TRBV2; TRBD1 agrees at 10 bases. Per germline, CDR1 SNHLY and CDR2 FYNNEI. The length of the CDR3 is 15 residues. J was trimmed by 3 bases and V by 2 bases; bases with no gene match: 4. CDR3 residues: CASSERTGGGYEQYF. The CDR3 DNA reads TGTGCCAGCAGTGAACGGACAGGGGGGGGCTACGAGCAGTACTTC.

This clone was detected only a few times. A junction end diverges from the germline sequence, so it may reflect a read error. V and J are TRBV15 and TRBJ2-1, with D possibly being TRBD1 (5 bases). CDR1 is LNHNV and CDR2 is YYDKDF in the germline V gene (reference sequence). The CDR3 totals 16 residues. The CDR3 loop reads CATGRDDSISYNEQFF. The CDR3 DNA reads TGTGCCACCGGCAGAGATGACAGCATCTCCTACAATGAGCAGTTCTTC.

The chain couples TRBV30 to TRBJ1-6; 7 nucleotides line up with TRBD1. Germline CDR1 and CDR2: GTSNPN and SVGIG (reference sequence). The ends lost 3 bases at V and 4 bases at J; junction bases unmatched: 12. This CDR3 is 17 amino acids long. CDR3 residues: CAWRRSRGGAYNSPLHF. The CDR3 DNA sequence: TGTGCCTGGAGGCGGTCCCGAGGGGGCGCGTATAATTCACCCCTCCACTTT. The full variable domain, its missing parts supplied by reference TRBV30 and TRBJ1-6, is SQTIHQWPATLVQPVGSPLSLECTVEGTSNPNLYWYRQAAGRGLQLLFYSVGIGQISSEVPQNLSASRPQDRQFILSSKKLLLSDSGFYLCAWRRSRGGAYNSPLHFGNGTRLTVT.

The rearrangement uses TRBV30 and TRBJ2-7; 7 nucleotides line up with TRBD2. Per the germline V gene, CDR1 is GTSNPN and CDR2 is SVGIG (reference sequence). V lost 5 bases, J lost 4 bases, and 5 bases stayed unmatched. This CDR3 spans 12 amino acids. The CDR3 DNA reads TGTGCCTGGGGACTAGGACCATACGAGCAGTACTTC. Amino acid sequence: CAWGLGPYEQYF.